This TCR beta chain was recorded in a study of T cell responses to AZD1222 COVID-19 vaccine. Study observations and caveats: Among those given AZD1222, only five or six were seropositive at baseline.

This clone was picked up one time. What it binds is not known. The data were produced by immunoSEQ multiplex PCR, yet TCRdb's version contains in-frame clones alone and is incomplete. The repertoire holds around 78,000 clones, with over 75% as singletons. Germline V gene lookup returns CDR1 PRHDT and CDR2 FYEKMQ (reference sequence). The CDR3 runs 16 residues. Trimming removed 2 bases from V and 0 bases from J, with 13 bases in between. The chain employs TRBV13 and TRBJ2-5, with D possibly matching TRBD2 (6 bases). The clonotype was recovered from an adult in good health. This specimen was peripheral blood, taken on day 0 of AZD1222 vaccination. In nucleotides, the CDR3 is TGTGCCAGCAGCTTAAGGGCCGGAGGGTACCAAGAGACCCAGTACTTC. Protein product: CASSLRAGGYQETQYF.